This TCR beta chain stems from a study of T cells after posttransplantation cyclophosphamide. Regarding the study as a whole: After PTCy, TRB diversity resembled that of CNI/methotrexate controls. Blood and skin or GI T cell repertoires showed limited TRB overlap.

This related bone marrow graft donor gave peripheral blood on the day of marrow donation. This clone has a count of ten or more. No antigen is known for it. Sequencing was performed with immunoSEQ multiplex PCR; in TCRdb, only in-frame clones are kept and a portion is missing. Recorded here are roughly 45,000 clones, none singletons. The germline CDR1 and CDR2 sequences are SGHVS and FQNEAQ. The V and J ends lost 5 bases and 2 bases respectively, with 7 bases between them. The CDR3 totals 13 residues. This receptor was taken from a man aged 35 to 55 in good health, CMV-negative, and a related stem cell transplant donor. The chain is built from TRBV7-8 and TRBJ1-5; a possible D gene is TRBD1 (6 bases). The sequenced sample was PBMCs. CDR3: CASSQGRNQPQHF. The CDR3 nucleotides read TGTGCCAGCAGCCAGGGGCGCAATCAGCCCCAGCATTTT.